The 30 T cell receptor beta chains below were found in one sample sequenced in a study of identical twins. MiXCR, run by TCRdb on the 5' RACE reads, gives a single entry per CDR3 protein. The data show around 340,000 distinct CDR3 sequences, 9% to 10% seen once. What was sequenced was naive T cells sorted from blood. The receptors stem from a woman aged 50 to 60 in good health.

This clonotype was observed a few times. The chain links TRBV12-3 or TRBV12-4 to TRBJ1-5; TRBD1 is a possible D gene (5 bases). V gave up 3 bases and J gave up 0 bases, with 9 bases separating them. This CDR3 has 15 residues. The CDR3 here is CASSFEGPSNQPQHF. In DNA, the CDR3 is TGTGCCAGCAGTTTCGAGGGGCCTAGCAATCAGCCCCAGCATTTT.

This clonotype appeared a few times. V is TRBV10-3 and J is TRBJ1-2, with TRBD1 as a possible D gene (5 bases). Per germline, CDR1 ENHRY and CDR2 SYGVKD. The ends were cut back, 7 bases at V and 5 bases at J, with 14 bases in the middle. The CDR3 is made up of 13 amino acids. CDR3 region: CAITEGHEYGYTF. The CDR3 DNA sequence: TGTGCCATCACGGAAGGACACGAGTATGGCTACACCTTC.

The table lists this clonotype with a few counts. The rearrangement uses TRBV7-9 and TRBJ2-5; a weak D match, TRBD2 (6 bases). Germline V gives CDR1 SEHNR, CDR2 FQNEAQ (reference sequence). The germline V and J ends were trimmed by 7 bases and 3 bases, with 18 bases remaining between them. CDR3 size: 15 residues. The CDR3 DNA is TGTGCCAGCACGAACTACGGGGGTGCGGAAGAGACCCAGTACTTC. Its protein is CASTNYGGAEETQYF. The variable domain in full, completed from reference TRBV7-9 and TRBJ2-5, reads DTGVSQNPRHKITKRGQNVTFRCDPISEHNRLYWYRQTLGQGPEFLTYFQNEAQLEKSRLLSDRFSAERPKGSFSTLEIQRTEQGDSAMYLCASTNYGGAEETQYFGPGTRLLVL.

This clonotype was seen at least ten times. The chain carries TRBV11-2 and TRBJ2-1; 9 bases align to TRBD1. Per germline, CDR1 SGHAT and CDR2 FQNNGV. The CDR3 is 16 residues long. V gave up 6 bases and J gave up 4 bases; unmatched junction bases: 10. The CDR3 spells CASSHLRDRAYNEQFF. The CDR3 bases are TGTGCCAGCAGTCATCTTCGGGACAGGGCTTACAATGAGCAGTTCTTC. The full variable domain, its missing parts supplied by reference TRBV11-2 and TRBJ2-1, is EAGVAQSPRYKIIEKRQSVAFWCNPISGHATLYWYQQILGQGPKLLIQFQNNGVVDDSQLPKDRFSAERLKGVDSTLKIQPAKLEDSAVYLCASSHLRDRAYNEQFFGPGTRLTVL.

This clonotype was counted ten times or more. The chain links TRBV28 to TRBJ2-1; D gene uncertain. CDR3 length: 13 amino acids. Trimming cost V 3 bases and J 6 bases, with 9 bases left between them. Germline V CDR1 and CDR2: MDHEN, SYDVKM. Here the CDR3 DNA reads TGTGCCAGCAGTTTTTGGGTATTCAATGAGCAGTTCTTC. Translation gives CASSFWVFNEQFF.

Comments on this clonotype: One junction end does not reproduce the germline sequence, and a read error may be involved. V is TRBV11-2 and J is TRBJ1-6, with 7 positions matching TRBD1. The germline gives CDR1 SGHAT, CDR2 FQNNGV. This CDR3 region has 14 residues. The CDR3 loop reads CASRLGGGRSPLHF. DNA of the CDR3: TGTGCCAGCAGGTTAGGAGGGGGCAGGTCACCCCTCCACTTT.

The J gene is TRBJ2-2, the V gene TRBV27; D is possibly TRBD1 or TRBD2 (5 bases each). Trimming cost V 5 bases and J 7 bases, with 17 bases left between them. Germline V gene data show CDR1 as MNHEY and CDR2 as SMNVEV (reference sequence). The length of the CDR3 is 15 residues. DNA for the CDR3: TGTGCCAGCAGTCCCGGGACCGCCCTGGGCGGGGAGCTGTTTTTT. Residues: CASSPGTALGGELFF.

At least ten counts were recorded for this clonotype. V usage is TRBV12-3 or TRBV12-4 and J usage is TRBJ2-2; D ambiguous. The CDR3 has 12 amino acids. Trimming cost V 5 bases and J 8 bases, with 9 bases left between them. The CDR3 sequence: CASSPKPGELFF. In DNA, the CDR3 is TGTGCCAGCAGTCCCAAACCGGGGGAGCTGTTTTTT.

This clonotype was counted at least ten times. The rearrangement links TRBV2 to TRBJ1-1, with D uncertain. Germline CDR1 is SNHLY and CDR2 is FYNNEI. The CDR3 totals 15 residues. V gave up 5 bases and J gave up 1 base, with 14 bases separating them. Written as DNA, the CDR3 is TGTGCCAGCAGTAGGACTAACCTGGCGAACACTGAAGCTTTCTTT. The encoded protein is CASSRTNLANTEAFF. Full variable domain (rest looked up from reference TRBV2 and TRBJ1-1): EPEVTQTPSHQVTQMGQEVILRCVPISNHLYFYWYRQILGQKVEFLVSFYNNEISEKSEIFDDQFSVERPDGSNFTLKIRSTKLEDSAMYFCASSRTNLANTEAFFGQGTRLTVV.

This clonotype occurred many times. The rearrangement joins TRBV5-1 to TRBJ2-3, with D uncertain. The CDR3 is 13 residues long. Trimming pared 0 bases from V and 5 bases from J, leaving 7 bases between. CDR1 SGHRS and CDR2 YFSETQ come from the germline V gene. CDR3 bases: TGCGCCAGCAGCTTGGTGACTGGAGATACGCAGTATTTT. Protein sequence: CASSLVTGDTQYF.

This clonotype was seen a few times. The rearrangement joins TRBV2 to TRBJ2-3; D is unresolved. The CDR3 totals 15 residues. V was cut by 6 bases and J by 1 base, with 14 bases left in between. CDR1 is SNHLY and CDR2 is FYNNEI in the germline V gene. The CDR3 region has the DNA TGTGCCAGCAGAAAGTTTGCGGCGGGCACAGATACGCAGTATTTT. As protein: CASRKFAAGTDTQYF.

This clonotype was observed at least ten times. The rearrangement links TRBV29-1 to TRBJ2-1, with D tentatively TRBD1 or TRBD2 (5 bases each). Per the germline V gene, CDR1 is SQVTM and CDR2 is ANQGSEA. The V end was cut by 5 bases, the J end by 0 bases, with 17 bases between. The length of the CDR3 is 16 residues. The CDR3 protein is CSVNRVGTSSYNEQFF. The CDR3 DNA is TGCAGCGTTAACCGCGTCGGGACGAGCTCCTACAATGAGCAGTTCTTC.

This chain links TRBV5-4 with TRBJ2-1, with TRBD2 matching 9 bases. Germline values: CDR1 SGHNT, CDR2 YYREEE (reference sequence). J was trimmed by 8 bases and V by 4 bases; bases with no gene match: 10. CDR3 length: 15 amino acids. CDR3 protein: CASSLRSGRKDEQFF. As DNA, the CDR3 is TGTGCCAGCAGCCTCCGTAGCGGGAGAAAGGATGAGCAGTTCTTC.

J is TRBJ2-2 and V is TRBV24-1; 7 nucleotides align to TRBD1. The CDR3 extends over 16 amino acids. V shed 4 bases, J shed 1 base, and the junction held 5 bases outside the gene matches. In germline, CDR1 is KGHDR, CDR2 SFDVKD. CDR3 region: CATSDSWTGNTGELFF. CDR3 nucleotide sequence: TGTGCCACCAGTGACAGCTGGACAGGGAACACCGGGGAGCTGTTTTTT.

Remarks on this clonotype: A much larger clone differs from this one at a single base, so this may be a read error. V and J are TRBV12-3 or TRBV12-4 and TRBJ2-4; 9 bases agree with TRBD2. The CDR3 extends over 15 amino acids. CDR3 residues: CASSLGAGGANMQYF. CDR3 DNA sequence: TGTGCCAGCAGTTTAGGAGCGGGAGGTGCCAACATGCAGTACTTC.

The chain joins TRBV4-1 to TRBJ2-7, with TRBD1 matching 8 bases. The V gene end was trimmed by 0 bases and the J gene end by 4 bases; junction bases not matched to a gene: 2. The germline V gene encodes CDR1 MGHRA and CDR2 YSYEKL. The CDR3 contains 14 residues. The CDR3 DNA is TGCGCCAGCAGCCAAGAGACAGGGGATTACGAGCAGTACTTC. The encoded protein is CASSQETGDYEQYF.

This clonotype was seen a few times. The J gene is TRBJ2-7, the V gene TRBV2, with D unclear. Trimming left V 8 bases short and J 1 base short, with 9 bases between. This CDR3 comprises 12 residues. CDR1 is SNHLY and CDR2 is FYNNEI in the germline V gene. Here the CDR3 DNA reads TGTGCCAGCCTTGGGCAATCCTACGAGCAGTACTTC. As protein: CASLGQSYEQYF.

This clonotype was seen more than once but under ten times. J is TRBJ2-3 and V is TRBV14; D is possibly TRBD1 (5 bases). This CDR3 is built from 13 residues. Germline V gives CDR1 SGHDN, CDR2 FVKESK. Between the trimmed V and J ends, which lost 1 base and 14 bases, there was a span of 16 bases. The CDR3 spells CASSQAARTLPYF. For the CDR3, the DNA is TGTGCCAGCAGCCAAGCCGCCAGGACATTACCGTATTTT. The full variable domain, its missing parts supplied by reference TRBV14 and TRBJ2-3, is EAGVTQFPSHSVIEKGQTVTLRCDPISGHDNLYWYRRVMGKEIKFLLHFVKESKQDESGMPNNRFLAERTGGTYSTLKVQPAELEDSGVYFCASSQAARTLPYFGPGTRLTVL.

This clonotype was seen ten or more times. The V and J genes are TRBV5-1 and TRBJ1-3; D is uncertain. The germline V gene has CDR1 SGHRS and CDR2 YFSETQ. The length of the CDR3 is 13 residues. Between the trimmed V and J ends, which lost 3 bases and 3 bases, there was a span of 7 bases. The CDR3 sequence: CASSSDVGNTIYF. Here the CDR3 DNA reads TGCGCCAGCAGCTCGGACGTTGGAAACACCATATATTTT.

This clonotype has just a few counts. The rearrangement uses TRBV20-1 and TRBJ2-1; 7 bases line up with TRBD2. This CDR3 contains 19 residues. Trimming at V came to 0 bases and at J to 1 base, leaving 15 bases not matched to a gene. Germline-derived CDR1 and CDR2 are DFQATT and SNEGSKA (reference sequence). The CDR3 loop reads CSARDPGRESYFSYNEQFF. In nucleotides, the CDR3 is TGCAGTGCTAGAGATCCGGGGCGGGAGAGCTACTTTTCCTACAATGAGCAGTTCTTC.

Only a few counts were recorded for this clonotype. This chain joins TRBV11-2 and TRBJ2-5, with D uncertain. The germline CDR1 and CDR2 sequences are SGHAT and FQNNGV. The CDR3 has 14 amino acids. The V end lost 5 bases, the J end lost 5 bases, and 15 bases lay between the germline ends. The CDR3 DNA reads TGTGCCAGCAGCCCAGCGCCCGCCCGGGAGACCCAGTACTTC. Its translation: CASSPAPARETQYF.

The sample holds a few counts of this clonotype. The CDR3 region is CASSQYGASHGSYNEQFF. CDR3 coding DNA: TGCGCCAGCAGCCAATACGGCGCTAGCCATGGTTCCTACAATGAGCAGTTCTTC. The rearrangement joins TRBV4-1 to TRBJ2-1, with D perhaps TRBD2 (5 bases). This CDR3 has 18 amino acids. The germline V gene has CDR1 MGHRA and CDR2 YSYEKL. Deletions cut 2 bases from V and 1 base from J, with 18 bases between.

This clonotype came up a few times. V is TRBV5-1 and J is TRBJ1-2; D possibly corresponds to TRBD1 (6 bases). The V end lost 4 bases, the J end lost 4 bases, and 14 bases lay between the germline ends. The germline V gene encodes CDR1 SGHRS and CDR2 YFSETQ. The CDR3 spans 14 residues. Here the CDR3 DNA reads TGCGCCAGCAGCCCCGGGACATCCTCCTATGGCTACACCTTC. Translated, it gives CASSPGTSSYGYTF.

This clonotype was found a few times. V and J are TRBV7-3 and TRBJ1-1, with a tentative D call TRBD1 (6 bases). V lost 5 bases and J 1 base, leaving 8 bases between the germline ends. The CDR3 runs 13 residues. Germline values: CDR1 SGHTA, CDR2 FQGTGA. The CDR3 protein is CASSKDRNTEAFF. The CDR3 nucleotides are TGTGCCAGCAGCAAGGACAGGAACACTGAAGCTTTCTTT.

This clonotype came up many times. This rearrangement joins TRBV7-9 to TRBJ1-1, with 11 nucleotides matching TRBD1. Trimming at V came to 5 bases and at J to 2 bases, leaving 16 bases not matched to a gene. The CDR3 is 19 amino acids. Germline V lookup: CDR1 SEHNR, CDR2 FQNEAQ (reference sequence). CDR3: CASSLPGQGDKFLNTEAFF. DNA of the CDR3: TGTGCCAGCAGCCTCCCGGGACAGGGGGACAAATTTCTAAACACTGAAGCTTTCTTT. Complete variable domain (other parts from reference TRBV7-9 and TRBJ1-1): DTGVSQNPRHKITKRGQNVTFRCDPISEHNRLYWYRQTLGQGPEFLTYFQNEAQLEKSRLLSDRFSAERPKGSFSTLEIQRTEQGDSAMYLCASSLPGQGDKFLNTEAFFGQGTRLTVV.

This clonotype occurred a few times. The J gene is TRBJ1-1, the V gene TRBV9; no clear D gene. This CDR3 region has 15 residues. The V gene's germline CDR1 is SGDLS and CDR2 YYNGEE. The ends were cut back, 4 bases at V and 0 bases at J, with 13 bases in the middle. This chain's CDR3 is CASSPRALMNTEAFF. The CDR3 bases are TGTGCCAGCAGCCCCCGAGCACTTATGAACACTGAAGCTTTCTTT.

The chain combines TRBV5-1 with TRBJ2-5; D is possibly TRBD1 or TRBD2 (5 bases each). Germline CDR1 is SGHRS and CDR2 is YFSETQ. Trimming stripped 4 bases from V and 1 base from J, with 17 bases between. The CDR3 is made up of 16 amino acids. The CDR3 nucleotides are TGCGCCAGCAGCCTGAGGCCAGGGACCATCCAAGAGACCCAGTACTTC. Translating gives CASSLRPGTIQETQYF.

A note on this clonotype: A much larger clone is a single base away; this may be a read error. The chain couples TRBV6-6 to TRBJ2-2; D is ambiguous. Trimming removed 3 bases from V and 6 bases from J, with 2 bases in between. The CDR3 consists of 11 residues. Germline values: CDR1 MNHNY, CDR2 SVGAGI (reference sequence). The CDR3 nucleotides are TGTGCCAGCAGTTATCCCGGGGAGCTGTTTTTT. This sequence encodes CASSYPGELFF.

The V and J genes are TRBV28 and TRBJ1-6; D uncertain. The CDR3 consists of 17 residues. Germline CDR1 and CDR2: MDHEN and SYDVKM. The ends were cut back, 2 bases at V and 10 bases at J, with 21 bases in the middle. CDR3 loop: CASSLISKRAIKSPLHF. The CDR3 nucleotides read TGTGCCAGCAGTTTAATATCGAAAAGGGCAATTAAATCACCCCTCCACTTT.

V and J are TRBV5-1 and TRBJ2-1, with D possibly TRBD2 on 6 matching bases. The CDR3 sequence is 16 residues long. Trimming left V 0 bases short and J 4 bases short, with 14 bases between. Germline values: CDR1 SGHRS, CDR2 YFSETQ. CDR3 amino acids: CASSLVSSGGYNEQFF. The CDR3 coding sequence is TGCGCCAGCAGCTTGGTGAGTAGCGGAGGATACAATGAGCAGTTCTTC.